This TCR beta chain was found in a study of blood T cell repertoires in COVID-19. Study details: The United States, Italy and Spain provided the acute and convalescent COVID-19 samples.

Only in-frame clones appear in the TCRdb table, and some are missing; sequencing was by immunoSEQ multiplex PCR. This table has roughly 200,000 clones, more than 75% appearing once. J gave up 2 bases and V 5 bases, and 8 bases lay outside the gene matches. Germline CDR1 and CDR2: SGHTA and FQGNSA. CDR3 length: 15 residues. The sequenced sample consisted of peripheral blood. The chain couples TRBV7-2 to TRBJ2-7, with 8 bases identical to TRBD1. The clonotype was recovered from a middle-aged woman with COVID-19, enrolled during active disease. CDR3 sequence (DNA): TGTGCCAGCAGCCCAGGGACAGGTTCTCCCTACGAGCAGTACTTC. Residues: CASSPGTGSPYEQYF.